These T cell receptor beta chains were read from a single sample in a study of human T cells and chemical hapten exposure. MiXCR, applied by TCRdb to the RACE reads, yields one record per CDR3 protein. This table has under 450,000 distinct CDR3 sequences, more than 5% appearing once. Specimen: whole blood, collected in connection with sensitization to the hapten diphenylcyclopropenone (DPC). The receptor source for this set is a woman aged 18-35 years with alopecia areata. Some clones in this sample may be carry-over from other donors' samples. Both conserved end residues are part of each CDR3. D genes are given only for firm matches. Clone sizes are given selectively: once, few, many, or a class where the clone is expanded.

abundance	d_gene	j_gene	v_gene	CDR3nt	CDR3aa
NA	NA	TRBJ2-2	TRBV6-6	TGTGCCAGTTCAGACAGGTCAACGAACACCGGGGAGCTGTTTTTT	CASSDRSTNTGELFF
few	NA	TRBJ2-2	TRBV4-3	TGCGCCAGCAGCCAAGCTTGGGGGGACGACACCGGGGAGCTGTTTTTT	CASSQAWGDDTGELFF
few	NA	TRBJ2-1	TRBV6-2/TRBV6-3	TGTGCCAGCAGTTCCTACAATTTTGGGTTTAGCGGTTCCCGGTTCTTC	CASSSYNFGFSGSRFF
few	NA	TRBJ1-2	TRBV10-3	TGTGCCACCCACAAACAGGGTTCGATCGACTATGGCTACACCTTC	CATHKQGSIDYGYTF
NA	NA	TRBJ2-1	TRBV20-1	TGCAGTGCTAGAGATTTTCGGGACACTTACAATGAGCAGTTCTTC	CSARDFRDTYNEQFF
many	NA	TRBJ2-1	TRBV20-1	TGCAGTGCTAGAGACAATGAGCAGTTCTTC	CSARDNEQFF
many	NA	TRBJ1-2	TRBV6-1	TGTGCCAGCAGCCGCCGCGGGAAGTCCCCGGGGGGACCTAACTATGGCTACACCTTC	CASSRRGKSPGGPNYGYTF
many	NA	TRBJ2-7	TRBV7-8	TGTGCCAGCAGCTTAGAAGGCGGTTTCTACGAGCAGTACTTC	CASSLEGGFYEQYF
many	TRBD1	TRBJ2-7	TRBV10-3	TGTGCCATCGGATCAGGGGGTATCGACGAGCAGTACTTC	CAIGSGGIDEQYF
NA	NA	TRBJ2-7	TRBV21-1	TGTGCCAGCAGCAAAGCCCCGGGACCGAACTACGAGCAGTACTTC	CASSKAPGPNYEQYF
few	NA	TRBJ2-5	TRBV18	TGTGCCAGCTCACCGGGACGGAAGCAAGAGACCCAGTACTTC	CASSPGRKQETQYF
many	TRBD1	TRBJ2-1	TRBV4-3	TGCGCCAGCAGCCCAAGAAGTTACCCCTCAGACAGGGGGCTAAACAATGAGCAGTTCTTC	CASSPRSYPSDRGLNNEQFF
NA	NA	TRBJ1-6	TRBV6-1	TGTGCCAGCAGTCCTTCCTACCCGAGCACTTTTGTCGGTTCACCCCTCCACTTT	CASSPSYPSTFVGSPLHF
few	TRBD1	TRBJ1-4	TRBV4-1	TGCGCCAGCAGCCAAGATGGCTCGACAGGGTTGTTTTTT	CASSQDGSTGLFF
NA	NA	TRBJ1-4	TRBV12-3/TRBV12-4	TGTGCCAGCAGGCCGGAAGGAGAAAAACTGTTTTTT	CASRPEGEKLFF